This record looks at one TCR beta chain sequence and its context. The PCR had 60 Vbeta and 13 Jbeta primers. Clones were sequenced by immunoSEQ multiplex PCR, and TCRdb holds only the in-frame ones, with some missing. The data show fewer than 350,000 clones, roughly 89% seen once. This sample is drawn from a study of cytomegalovirus exposure and HLA in healthy donors. CDR1 and CDR2 (germline): MNHEY, SVGAGI. Trimming took off 2 bases at V and 7 bases at J, with 11 bases between the two ends. The CDR3 contains 13 residues. Those who donated were healthy bone marrow donors. V is TRBV6-5 and J is TRBJ1-1, with D maybe TRBD1 (6 bases). The clonotype was recovered from a woman aged 18-30 years in good health and CMV-seronegative. The sequenced material came from PBMCs. CDR3 residues: CASSYGRQDEAFF. CDR3 in DNA: TGTGCCAGCAGTTACGGGAGACAGGATGAAGCTTTCTTT.